These 3 T cell receptor beta chains were sequenced from one sample in a study of blood T cell repertoires in COVID-19. Here immunoSEQ multiplex PCR was the method, and the copy in TCRdb shows in-frame clones only, minus some. The sample shows 75,000 to 90,000 clones, around 85% of them seen only once. Material for sequencing was peripheral blood. Receptors originate from a man at least 80 years old with active or convalescent COVID-19.

The chain joins TRBV5-1 to TRBJ2-5; TRBD2 matches at 15 bases. V gave up 4 bases and J gave up 2 bases; unmatched junction bases: 6. Looked up from germline, CDR1 is SGHRS and CDR2 is YFSETQ. The CDR3 consists of 17 residues. The CDR3: CASSITGTSGGQETQYF. The CDR3 DNA reads TGCGCCAGCAGCATTACCGGGACTAGCGGGGGGCAAGAGACCCAGTACTTC.

This sequence joins TRBV6-6 and TRBJ1-2; TRBD1 is a possible D gene (6 bases). The CDR3 is 15 amino acids. Germline V gene lookup returns CDR1 MNHNY and CDR2 SVGAGI (reference sequence). The V end lost 0 bases, the J end lost 4 bases, and 12 bases lay between the germline ends. This CDR3 reads CASSYSPGGLYGYTF. In DNA, the CDR3 is TGTGCCAGCAGTTACTCTCCCGGGGGGCTCTATGGCTACACCTTC.

V usage is TRBV6-5 and J usage is TRBJ2-3; D remains unclear. V lost 2 bases and J 6 bases, leaving 9 bases between the germline ends. The CDR3 extends over 13 amino acids. Germline V gene sequence: CDR1 MNHEY, CDR2 SVGAGI. DNA for the CDR3: TGTGCCAGCAGTTACAGGTGGGCGGATACGCAGTATTTT. Encoded protein: CASSYRWADTQYF.